This T cell receptor beta chain was recorded in a study of blood T cell repertoires in COVID-19. In the study overall: Spain, Italy and the United States supplied samples that represented acute and convalescent COVID-19. PBMCs, B-cell-depleted T cells, or T cells were the source of the cDNA or gDNA that made up the material.

Sequenced by immunoSEQ multiplex PCR; TCRdb stores in-frame clones only, minus some. The table lists 130,000 or so clones, around 85% of them singletons. The CDR3 is 15 amino acids. Germline assignment: CDR1 MNHNY and CDR2 SVGAGI (reference sequence). The ends were cut back, 0 bases at V and 4 bases at J, with 12 bases in the middle. The receptor was isolated from a woman of 80 years or more with acute or convalescent COVID-19. This rearrangement joins TRBV6-6 to TRBJ1-2; D might be TRBD1 (6 bases). The sequenced material came from peripheral blood. CDR3 loop: CASSYSTPTGYGYTF. In DNA, the CDR3 is TGTGCCAGCAGTTACTCGACACCGACAGGCTATGGCTACACCTTC.